These T cell receptor beta chains were read from a single sample in a study of blood T cell repertoires in COVID-19. Libraries were prepared by immunoSEQ multiplex PCR; TCRdb keeps only in-frame clonotypes and omits some of them. The sample has fewer than 200,000 clones, over 75% seen once; the top ten hold around 2.8%. Sequencing used peripheral blood. The receptors derive from a man between 65 and 85 years old with acute or convalescent COVID-19. The CDR3 runs from the conserved cysteine through the conserved F or W. D genes are given only for firm matches. Some rows have no size entry. The others give once, few or many, or a class for an expanded clone.

size: .
D: .
J: TRBJ1-2
V: TRBV5-4
DNA: TGTGCCAGCAGCAGTCCCGGGAGAAACTATGGCTACACCTTC
CDR3: CASSSPGRNYGYTF

size: .
D: .
J: TRBJ1-2
V: TRBV25-1
DNA: TGTGCCAGCAGTGACAACGGACAGTCTCGGGGCTACACCTTC
CDR3: CASSDNGQSRGYTF

size: .
D: TRBD1
J: TRBJ1-2
V: TRBV6-5
DNA: TGTGCCAGCAGCCACGACAGGGGGAGAGGCAATGGCTACACCTTC
CDR3: CASSHDRGRGNGYTF

size: .
D: .
J: TRBJ1-2
V: TRBV5-1
DNA: TGCGCCAGCAGCTTCCAGACGGGGGGGCTAAACTATGGCTACACCTTC
CDR3: CASSFQTGGLNYGYTF

size: .
D: .
J: TRBJ2-7
V: TRBV27
DNA: TGTGCCAGCAGTCCCCGGGACTCTTCCTACGAGCAGTACTTC
CDR3: CASSPRDSSYEQYF

size: .
D: TRBD2
J: TRBJ2-3
V: TRBV7-8
DNA: TGTGCCAGCAGCTTAGTCGCTAGCGGGAGGGCAGTGGATACGCAGTATTTT
CDR3: CASSLVASGRAVDTQYF

size: .
D: .
J: TRBJ1-1
V: TRBV11-3
DNA: TGTGCCAGCAGCTTAATTGGGGCGCGGACCACTGAAGCTTTCTTT
CDR3: CASSLIGARTTEAFF

size: .
D: TRBD2
J: TRBJ2-7
V: TRBV6-1
DNA: TGTGCCAGCAGTGATAGAAGCGGGGCCACCCCCTACGAGCAGTACTTC
CDR3: CASSDRSGATPYEQYF

size: few
D: .
J: TRBJ1-1
V: TRBV19
DNA: TGTGCCAGTGGAAAGGGGATGTACACTGAAGCTTTCTTT
CDR3: CASGKGMYTEAFF

size: .
D: .
J: TRBJ2-7
V: TRBV4-1
DNA: TGCGCCAGCAGCCAAGTGGGACTGCCCTACGAGCAGTACTTC
CDR3: CASSQVGLPYEQYF

size: .
D: .
J: TRBJ2-6
V: TRBV23-1
DNA: TGCGCCAGCAGAAGGACAGTTGGCTCTGGGGCCAACGTCCTGACTTTC
CDR3: CASRRTVGSGANVLTF

size: .
D: .
J: TRBJ2-3
V: TRBV5-6
DNA: TGTGCCAGCGGGGAGTTGGTAGATACGCAGTATTTT
CDR3: CASGELVDTQYF

size: many
D: TRBD1
J: TRBJ2-1
V: TRBV11-2
DNA: TGTGCCAGCGGGCCCGGGACAGGGGTGTTCTTC
CDR3: CASGPGTGVFF

size: many
D: .
J: TRBJ2-1
V: TRBV4-2
DNA: TGTGCCAGCAGCCAAGACGGGGATCGGGCGGGTGGCGACAATGAGCAGTTCTTC
CDR3: CASSQDGDRAGGDNEQFF

size: .
D: TRBD2
J: TRBJ2-3
V: TRBV6-2/TRBV6-3
DNA: TGTGCCAGCAGTTACGCTAGCGGGGGGACACGCACAGATACGCAGTATTTT
CDR3: CASSYASGGTRTDTQYF

size: .
D: TRBD2
J: TRBJ2-1
V: TRBV7-2
DNA: TGTGCCAGCAGCGATATGGGACGGGCCGGGAGGTCATACAATGAGCAGTTCTTC
CDR3: CASSDMGRAGRSYNEQFF

size: .
D: .
J: TRBJ1-1
V: TRBV18
DNA: TGTGCCAGCTCACGGTCGAGCACTGAAGCTTTCTTT
CDR3: CASSRSSTEAFF

size: once
D: .
J: TRBJ2-7
V: TRBV6-6
DNA: TGTGCCAGCAACACAGGGGGGGTCTCCTACGAGCAGTACTTC
CDR3: CASNTGGVSYEQYF